What follows describes a single T cell receptor beta chain. Its target is unknown. This record belongs to a study of blood T cells in healthy people across ages. The study, taken as a whole, reports: Per million T cells, the diversity of TCR beta decreased roughly linearly as age advanced. The authors considered diversity estimates from one million T cells to be underestimates.

CDR1 and CDR2 (germline): SQVTM, ANQGSEA. The CDR3 loop spans 13 amino acids. The ends were cut back, 0 bases at V and 5 bases at J, with 11 bases in the middle. PCR was performed a second time for about 6 to 12 cycles using a sample-barcoded 5' primer and a J-beta primer mix. TCRdb analysed the 5' RACE reads with MiXCR anew, one entry per CDR3 protein. Here the sample spans 600,000 to 800,000 distinct CDR3 sequences, more than 45% being singletons. The gene calls are TRBV29-1 and TRBJ2-7; D possibly corresponds to TRBD2 (5 bases). The TCR sequence derives from a woman of 80 years or more in good health. Sequenced material: blood. DNA for the CDR3: TGCAGCGTTGAAGAGATACCGCGGGACGAGCAGTACTTC. This gives the protein CSVEEIPRDEQYF.